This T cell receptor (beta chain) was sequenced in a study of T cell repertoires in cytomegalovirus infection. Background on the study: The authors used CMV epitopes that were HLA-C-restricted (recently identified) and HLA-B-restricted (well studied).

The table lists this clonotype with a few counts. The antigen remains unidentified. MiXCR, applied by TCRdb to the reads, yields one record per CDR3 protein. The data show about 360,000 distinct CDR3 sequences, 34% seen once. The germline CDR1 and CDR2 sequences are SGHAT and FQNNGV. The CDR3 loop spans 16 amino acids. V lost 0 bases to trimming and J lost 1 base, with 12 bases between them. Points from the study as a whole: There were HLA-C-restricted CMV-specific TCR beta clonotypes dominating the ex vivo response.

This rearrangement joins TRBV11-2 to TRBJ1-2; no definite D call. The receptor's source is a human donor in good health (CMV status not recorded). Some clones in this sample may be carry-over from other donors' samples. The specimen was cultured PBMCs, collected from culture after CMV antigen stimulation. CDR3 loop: CASSLDLYSRNYGYTF. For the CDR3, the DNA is TGTGCCAGCAGCTTAGATCTCTACAGCCGTAACTATGGCTACACCTTC.